This T cell receptor beta chain is drawn from a study of PD-1 blockade in classical Hodgkin lymphoma. This table comes from immunoSEQ multiplex PCR, and its TCRdb copy is limited to in-frame clones, with some not included. There are tens of thousands of clones in the sample; around 90% occur only once, and 8% lies in the top ten. Noted time point: cycle 4 day 1 (C4D1), after more than five weeks of nivolumab. Every patient had relapsed following autologous stem cell transplantation, and cohorts differed in brentuximab vedotin exposure. Complete response, partial response or progressive disease was recorded as best response. In the case of this clone: The target antigen is unknown.

Study-level findings and limits: Only CD4+ TCR diversity, not CD8+, had risen significantly by C4D1.

The sequences come from peripheral blood mononuclear cells (PBMCs), collected before the fourth cycle of nivolumab. This TCR was recovered from a human donor with classical Hodgkin lymphoma.

The chain's CDR3 is CASSLIGLAGDPDTQYF. For the CDR3, the DNA is TGTGCCAGCAGCTTAATAGGGCTAGCGGGAGACCCAGATACGCAGTATTTT. V and J are TRBV7-3 and TRBJ2-3; TRBD2 matches at 10 bases. V was clipped by 1 base and J by 4 bases; unmatched bases: 8. The CDR3 totals 17 residues. CDR1 is SGHTA, CDR2 FQGTGA, per germline.